This T cell receptor (beta chain) was recorded in a study of blood T cells in healthy people across ages. Study as a whole: Template switching picked up about one barcoded beta molecule for each two T cells. The study, taken as a whole, reports: Older age coincided with a roughly linear decline in TCR beta diversity per million T cells.

Each individual donor underwent a draw of about 11 milliliters of peripheral blood. The V gene's germline CDR1 is SGHVS and CDR2 FQNEAQ. CDR3 length: 17 amino acids. V shed 1 base, J shed 7 bases, and the junction held 10 bases outside the gene matches. To note about this clonotype: Antigen unknown.

For the second PCR, which ran for roughly 6 to 11 cycles, a sample-barcoded 5' primer and a J-beta primer mix were used. Every molecule of cDNA carried a tag from a template-switch adaptor with 12 random nucleotides. TCRdb passed the 5' RACE reads through MiXCR, listing each CDR3 protein once. The sample yields fewer than 2,000,000 distinct CDR3 sequences, roughly two fifths seen once. This chain links TRBV7-8 with TRBJ2-2; TRBD2 aligns across 9 bases. The receptor was derived from a human donor in good health. The source material was blood. The CDR3 DNA sequence: TGTGCCAGCAGCTTAGAAGTGCGGGGGGGCCGAGACGGGGAGCTGTTTTTT. This codes for CASSLEVRGGRDGELFF.